This T cell receptor (beta chain) was sequenced during a study of T cell responses to AZD1222 COVID-19 vaccine. In the study overall: Second-dose schedules of about 4 or about 12 weeks were combined.

This CDR3 region has 14 residues. Points from the study as a whole: There were repertoire samples only from the period after the peak T cell response. Clonal diversity may have been underestimated, and the donors were mostly white British, with more females than males. The CD4 TCRs associated with vaccination extended across spike and predominated at 160-218 and 743-854.

The repertoire was sequenced with immunoSEQ multiplex PCR; TCRdb's copy has only in-frame clones and lacks some. The table lists 90,000 to 150,000 clones, around 86% of them singletons, with 7.7% in the top ten. As for this clone: What it binds is unknown.

This TCR derives from an adult in good health. Source: peripheral blood, taken on day 0 of AZD1222 vaccination. The V call is TRBV1, the J call TRBJ1-2. TRBV1 is recorded as a pseudogene. CDR3 DNA sequence: TGCACCAGCAGCGCAGACGGGGGGCGATCTGGCTACACCTTC. Residues: CTSSADGGRSGYTF.